The rows below give T cell receptor beta chains drawn from one sample of a study of blood T cell repertoires in COVID-19. This table comes from immunoSEQ multiplex PCR, and its TCRdb copy is limited to in-frame clones, with some not included. The sample carries about 120,000 clones, around 87% recorded once. The sequenced material came from peripheral blood. These TCRs come from a man between 65 and 85 years old with active or convalescent COVID-19. Each CDR3 is given without its conserved first and last residue.

J gene | V gene | CDR3 protein
TRBJ2-6 | TRBV5-6 | ASSLPQGAGANVLT
TRBJ2-1 | TRBV20-1 | SASAGRSTYNEQF
TRBJ1-5 | TRBV19 | ASMAGNQPQH
TRBJ2-7 | TRBV5-5 | ASSSGGPGQGYEQY
TRBJ2-7 | TRBV11-1 | ASSLAIDSYEQY
TRBJ2-7 | TRBV12-5 | ASGGRGPQSYEQY
TRBJ2-7 | TRBV27 | ASRRTPTYEQY
TRBJ2-1 | TRBV24-1 | ATSEMGLAGNEQF
TRBJ2-3 | TRBV7-2 | ASSPGQGVVADTQY
TRBJ2-5 | TRBV5-1 | ASSSEQETQY
TRBJ2-7 | TRBV6-5 | ASRTGGEREHEQY
TRBJ2-1 | TRBV6-5 | ASFPLTGARNEQF
TRBJ2-2 | TRBV28 | ASIGNPPGELF
TRBJ2-3 | TRBV7-2 | ASSFSGGTDTQY
TRBJ1-5 | TRBV3-1/TRBV3-2 | ASSQGTGGSQPQH
TRBJ1-4 | TRBV5-1 | ASSTGQGHDEKLF
TRBJ1-6 | TRBV27 | ASSFSTNNSPLH
TRBJ2-2 | TRBV28 | ASSLSGLGGGELF
TRBJ1-2 | TRBV10-3 | AISESTTGGYYGYT
TRBJ1-1 | TRBV6-2/TRBV6-3 | ASSELTELNTEAF
TRBJ1-1 | TRBV9 | ASSVGPANTEAF
TRBJ1-1 | TRBV19 | ASSRGDRVNTEAF
TRBJ1-1 | TRBV28 | ASFYRGAF
TRBJ2-7 | TRBV7-9 | ASSPRQGQTYEQY
TRBJ2-5 | TRBV7-2 | ASGTSGGETQY
TRBJ2-1 | TRBV18 | ASSIKDRGGQF
TRBJ2-7 | TRBV23-1 | ASSRRQGFNEQY
TRBJ2-7 | TRBV9 | ASSPNYSSYDLY
TRBJ1-2 | TRBV25-1 | ASSMDIYGYT
TRBJ2-1 | TRBV7-8 | ASSQNRGNEQF
TRBJ2-5 | TRBV5-1 | ASSPLDRSQETQY